This is a list of T cell receptor beta chains from one sample in a study of T cells in Graves' hyperthyroidism and ophthalmopathy. Via MiXCR, TCRdb re-called the multiplex PCR reads, giving one row per CDR3 protein. The table has under 250,000 distinct CDR3 sequences, approximately 23% seen once. What was sequenced was blood. These receptors were obtained from a woman aged 40 to 50 with Graves' ophthalmopathy. The CDR3 runs from the conserved cysteine through the conserved F or W. A D gene is named only where the DNA matches it firmly. Expanded clones get a size class; other rows say once, few or many, or leave the size out.

cdr3_aa: CAISEGTGTETQYF; cdr3_nt: TGTGCCATCAGTGAGGGGACAGGGACAGAGACCCAGTACTTC; clone_size: .; j_call: TRBJ2-5; d_call: TRBD1; v_call: TRBV10-3
cdr3_aa: CASSSTGRGAEAFF; cdr3_nt: TGTGCCAGCAGTTCTACAGGGAGAGGAGCTGAAGCTTTCTTT; clone_size: many; j_call: TRBJ1-1; d_call: .; v_call: TRBV7-3
cdr3_aa: CASRTRALGAQETQYF; cdr3_nt: TGTGCCAGCAGGACTAGGGCTCTCGGCGCTCAAGAGACCCAGTACTTC; clone_size: many; j_call: TRBJ2-5; d_call: .; v_call: TRBV6-5
cdr3_aa: CATNREQERAQYF; cdr3_nt: TGTGCCACCAATCGGGAACAAGAGAGGGCCCAGTACTTC; clone_size: many; j_call: TRBJ2-5; d_call: .; v_call: TRBV28
cdr3_aa: CASSSDYSGANVLTF; cdr3_nt: TGTGCCAGCAGCTCGGACTACTCTGGGGCCAACGTCCTGACTTTC; clone_size: many; j_call: TRBJ2-6; d_call: .; v_call: TRBV7-8
cdr3_aa: CASRGPRDFLYEQYF; cdr3_nt: TGCGCCAGCAGGGGCCCCCGGGACTTCCTCTACGAGCAGTACTTC; clone_size: many; j_call: TRBJ2-7; d_call: .; v_call: TRBV10-1
cdr3_aa: CASSLDGQPYYEQYF; cdr3_nt: TGTGCCAGCAGCTTAGATGGACAGCCATACTACGAGCAGTACTTC; clone_size: .; j_call: TRBJ2-7; d_call: .; v_call: TRBV7-6
cdr3_aa: CASSVVPAQETQYF; cdr3_nt: TGTGCCAGCAGCGTAGTGCCAGCCCAAGAGACCCAGTACTTC; clone_size: few; j_call: TRBJ2-5; d_call: .; v_call: TRBV9
cdr3_aa: CASSLAGPPAKNIQYF; cdr3_nt: TGCGCCAGCAGCTTGGCGGGGCCGCCAGCCAAAAACATTCAGTACTTC; clone_size: many; j_call: TRBJ2-4; d_call: .; v_call: TRBV5-1
cdr3_aa: CASSASYNQPQHF; cdr3_nt: TGTGCCAGCAGTGCCAGCTACAATCAGCCCCAGCATTTT; clone_size: many; j_call: TRBJ1-5; d_call: .; v_call: TRBV6-1
cdr3_aa: CASSSPDRGMEQYF; cdr3_nt: TGTGCCAGCAGCTCCCCGGACAGGGGTATGGAGCAGTACTTC; clone_size: many; j_call: TRBJ2-7; d_call: TRBD1; v_call: TRBV7-8
cdr3_aa: CASSRWTRSETQYF; cdr3_nt: TGTGCCAGCAGCCGGTGGACTAGGTCAGAGACCCAGTACTTC; clone_size: many; j_call: TRBJ2-5; d_call: TRBD2; v_call: TRBV7-8
cdr3_aa: CSAAGGQETQYF; cdr3_nt: TGCAGTGCAGCAGGGGGCCAGGAGACCCAGTACTTC; clone_size: many; j_call: TRBJ2-5; d_call: TRBD1; v_call: TRBV20-1
cdr3_aa: CASSFGLLETQYF; cdr3_nt: TGCGCCAGCAGCTTTGGACTATTAGAGACCCAGTACTTC; clone_size: .; j_call: TRBJ2-5; d_call: .; v_call: TRBV5-1
cdr3_aa: CTSRLNYEQYF; cdr3_nt: TGTACCAGCAGACTAAACTACGAGCAGTACTTC; clone_size: many; j_call: TRBJ2-7; d_call: .; v_call: TRBV27
cdr3_aa: CASSQGDSNQPQHF; cdr3_nt: TGCGCCAGCAGCCAAGGAGATAGCAATCAGCCCCAGCATTTT; clone_size: many; j_call: TRBJ1-5; d_call: .; v_call: TRBV4-1
cdr3_aa: CASSLGTGPTGYEQYF; cdr3_nt: TGTGCCAGCAGTTTAGGGACAGGACCCACAGGCTACGAGCAGTACTTC; clone_size: once; j_call: TRBJ2-7; d_call: TRBD1; v_call: TRBV28
cdr3_aa: CASSPTADSYEQYF; cdr3_nt: TGTGCCAGCAGTCCCACAGCGGATTCCTACGAGCAGTACTTC; clone_size: many; j_call: TRBJ2-7; d_call: .; v_call: TRBV28
cdr3_aa: CASMNRGGETGELFF; cdr3_nt: TGTGCCAGTATGAACAGAGGGGGAGAAACCGGGGAGCTGTTTTTT; clone_size: many; j_call: TRBJ2-2; d_call: .; v_call: TRBV19
cdr3_aa: CASRLGQGVGNTEAFF; cdr3_nt: TGTGCCAGCAGACTGGGACAGGGGGTAGGGAACACTGAAGCTTTCTTT; clone_size: few; j_call: TRBJ1-1; d_call: TRBD1; v_call: TRBV6-1
cdr3_aa: CASRPKREGLETQYF; cdr3_nt: TGTGCCAGCAGGCCAAAGCGGGAAGGTTTGGAGACCCAGTACTTC; clone_size: many; j_call: TRBJ2-5; d_call: TRBD2; v_call: TRBV2
cdr3_aa: CASRRDRGGSPLHF; cdr3_nt: TGTGCCAGCAGACGGGACAGGGGGGGTTCACCCCTCCACTTT; clone_size: many; j_call: TRBJ1-6; d_call: TRBD1; v_call: TRBV27
cdr3_aa: CASSLFPVGGSNQPQHF; cdr3_nt: TGTGCCAGCAGTTTATTTCCAGTGGGGGGGAGCAATCAGCCCCAGCATTTT; clone_size: .; j_call: TRBJ1-5; d_call: .; v_call: TRBV28
cdr3_aa: CASSYPSGIQETQYF; cdr3_nt: TGTGCCAGCAGTTACCCTAGCGGGATCCAAGAGACCCAGTACTTC; clone_size: few; j_call: TRBJ2-5; d_call: TRBD2; v_call: TRBV6-2/TRBV6-3